This entry lists 8 T cell receptor beta chains sequenced from one sample in a study of shared clonotypes between healthy human individuals. The method was immunoSEQ multiplex PCR; TCRdb's version includes in-frame clones alone and lacks a portion of them. This sample has about 480,000 clones, with 60% to 80% found just once. Sequencing used PBMCs. Receptors were obtained from a woman between 40 and 50 years old in good health. Some clones in this sample may be carry-over from other donors' samples.

This clone has just one count. The DNA of the CDR3 is TGTGCCAGCAGTCAGGGGGTGGGGGAGCAGTACTTC. Translated, it gives CASSQGVGEQYF. This chain connects TRBV28 to TRBJ2-7; 7 bases agree with TRBD1. This CDR3 is 12 amino acids long. Germline assignment: CDR1 MDHEN and CDR2 SYDVKM. The V gene end was trimmed by 5 bases and the J gene end by 7 bases; junction bases not matched to a gene: 5.

The chain employs TRBV6-1 and TRBJ2-1; D is uncertain. Germline CDR1 MNHNS, CDR2 SASEGT. This CDR3 spans 13 amino acids. Deletions cut 7 bases from V and 10 bases from J, with 17 bases between. The CDR3 spells CASTPVKGMEQFF. CDR3 DNA: TGTGCCAGCACTCCGGTCAAAGGGATGGAGCAGTTCTTC.

Regarding this clone: A much bigger clone sits one base away, suggesting this may be a read error. The chain links TRBV7-3 to TRBJ2-7, with TRBD2 matching 7 bases. The length of the CDR3 is 17 residues. Germline V gene lookup returns CDR1 SGHTA and CDR2 FQGTGA. With 0 bases clipped from V and 5 bases from J, the junction kept 13 bases outside the gene matches. CDR3 DNA: TGTGCCAGCAGCTTAACGCCCCCCGAGACTAGCAGGCACGAGCAGTACTTC. Translation gives CASSLTPPETSRHEQYF. Together with reference TRBV7-3 and TRBJ2-7, the CDR3 gives the full variable domain: GAGVSQTPSNKVTEKGKYVELRCDPISGHTALYWYRQSLGQGPEFLIYFQGTGAADDSGLPNDRFFAVRPEGSVSTLKIQRTERGDSAVYLCASSLTPPETSRHEQYFGPGTRLTVT.

The rearrangement joins TRBV6-5 to TRBJ2-7; D may be TRBD1 or TRBD2 (6 bases each). The CDR3 runs 16 residues. CDR1 and CDR2 from the germline V gene are MNHEY and SVGAGI. The germline V and J ends were trimmed by 0 bases and 0 bases, with 12 bases remaining between them. The CDR3: CASSYSSRGPSYEQYF. In DNA form, the CDR3 reads TGTGCCAGCAGTTACTCGAGTCGGGGGCCCTCCTACGAGCAGTACTTC.

The chain uses TRBV2 and TRBJ1-1; no reliable D call. With 7 bases removed from V and 4 bases from J, the gap between germline ends came to 7 bases. Looked up from germline, CDR1 is SNHLY and CDR2 is FYNNEI. This CDR3 contains 11 residues. The CDR3 loop is CASKGVTEAFF. The CDR3 DNA reads as TGTGCCAGCAAAGGAGTCACTGAAGCTTTCTTT.

The chain is built from TRBV19 and TRBJ2-3; possible D gene TRBD1, 5 bases. Germline V gives CDR1 LNHDA, CDR2 SQIVND (reference sequence). Trimming cost V 6 bases and J 2 bases, with 12 bases left between them. The CDR3 extends over 14 amino acids. CDR3: CASRVQVATDTQYF. The CDR3 DNA is TGTGCCAGTAGGGTACAGGTCGCCACAGATACGCAGTATTTT.

In this sample, this clone turned up once. The junction does not match germline at one end; this may be a read error. The rearrangement joins TRBV5-3 to TRBJ2-1; tentatively, D is TRBD1 or TRBD2 (5 bases each). TRBV5-3 falls under the ORF class, with uncertain function. The CDR3 covers 14 residues. CDR3 in amino acids: CASSLGRFGNEQFF. Written as DNA, the CDR3 is TGTGCCAGCAGCTTGGGACGGTTCGGCAATGAGCAGTTCTTC.

This clone occurred once. J is TRBJ1-4 and V is TRBV28; D ambiguous. The CDR3 spans 14 residues. CDR1 and CDR2 from the germline V gene are MDHEN and SYDVKM. V gave up 1 base and J gave up 6 bases, with 9 bases separating them. The CDR3 loop reads CASSLYPGDEKLFF. In DNA, the CDR3 is TGTGCCAGCAGTTTATATCCAGGTGATGAAAAACTGTTTTTT. The full variable domain, in which reference TRBV28 and TRBJ1-4 provide the parts outside the CDR3, is DVKVTQSSRYLVKRTGEKVFLECVQDMDHENMFWYRQDPGLGLRLIYFSYDVKMKEKGDIPEGYSVSREKKERFSLILESASTNQTSMYLCASSLYPGDEKLFFGSGTQLSVL.